This TCR beta chain emerged from a study of blood T cells in healthy people across ages. The CDR3 has 14 amino acids. Germline V CDR1 and CDR2: SNHLY, FYNNEI. Findings and limits, study-wide: Strong correlation was found linking TCR beta diversity to naive T cell percentage.

Sample-barcoded 5' priming and a J-beta primer mix drove a second PCR of about 7 to 11 cycles. Every individual sample yielded 2.5 million or more paired-end reads (each containing CDR3). MiXCR, applied by TCRdb to the 5' RACE reads, yields one record per CDR3 protein. The sample consists of around 1,900,000 distinct CDR3 sequences, approximately 40% of them appearing once. To note about this clonotype: The antigen remains undetermined. One end of the junction fails to match germline, which may point to a read error.

The J gene is TRBJ1-4, the V gene TRBV2, with unresolved D. Sequencing was carried out using blood. The clonotype originates from a human donor in good health. This CDR3 is CASSPSSTNEKRFF. The DNA for the CDR3 is TGTGCCAGCAGTCCCAGCTCAACTAATGAAAAACGGTTTTTT.